This T cell receptor (beta chain) was profiled in a study of PD-L1 blockade in urothelial cancer. Looking at the study overall: Blood was tested 3 weeks (second dose) and 6 weeks into treatment. The median number of T cells present in blood samples was fewer than 150,000.

This table comes from immunoSEQ multiplex PCR, and its TCRdb copy is limited to in-frame clones, with some not included. The sample has fewer than 50,000 clones; about 88% are singletons. Trimming at V came to 5 bases and at J to 4 bases, leaving 1 base not matched to a gene. The CDR3 runs to 13 residues. CDR1 and CDR2 (germline): SGHVS, FNYEAQ. As for time point: peripheral blood 6 weeks after treatment start. Locally advanced or metastatic urothelial carcinoma affected all patients. Sample numbers ranged from 1 to 8 per patient, encompassing pretreatment and on-treatment collections. Sample: PBMCs, taken around atezolizumab (anti-PD-L1) treatment. This rearrangement joins TRBV7-6 to TRBJ1-2; 10 bases are shared with TRBD1. The sequence was collected from a man between 60 and 70 years old with urothelial cancer. The CDR3 coding sequence is TGTGCCAGCAGCAGGACAGGGGGCTATGGCTACACCTTC. Translation: CASSRTGGYGYTF. Complete variable domain (other parts from reference TRBV7-6 and TRBJ1-2): GAGVSQSPRYKVTKRGQDVALRCDPISGHVSLYWYRQALGQGPEFLTYFNYEAQQDKSGLPNDRFSAERPEGSISTLTIQRTEQRDSAMYRCASSRTGGYGYTFGSGTRLTVV.